Below, 18 T cell receptor beta chains from the same sample are listed, as sequenced in a study of blood T cell repertoires in COVID-19. Profiled with immunoSEQ multiplex PCR; TCRdb holds only in-frame clones, not every one. Of under 350,000 clones in the sample, approximately 90% are singletons; the top ten hold about 4.6%. Material for sequencing was peripheral blood. These receptors were collected from a man aged 35 to 55 with acute or convalescent COVID-19.

V and J are TRBV6-6 and TRBJ1-6; D is unclear. V dropped 6 bases and J dropped 7 bases, with 13 bases sitting between them. CDR3 length: 14 residues. Germline V gives CDR1 MNHNY, CDR2 SVGAGI (reference sequence). The CDR3 is CASRGEGLNSPLHF. The CDR3 region has the DNA TGTGCCAGCAGGGGCGAGGGCCTAAATTCACCCCTCCACTTT.

This chain connects TRBV28 to TRBJ1-1; D ambiguous. Germline V CDR1 and CDR2: MDHEN, SYDVKM. V gave up 11 bases and J gave up 1 base, with 14 bases separating them. This CDR3 region has 13 residues. CDR3 DNA sequence: TGTGCCTGCTTTAGACGGGGGAACACTGAAGCTTTCTTT. Protein product: CACFRRGNTEAFF.

A remark on this clone: Other DNA sequences in the sample encode the same CDR3. Here the CDR3 reads CASSGTGGTEAFF. The CDR3 DNA follows: TGTGCCAGCAGCGGGACAGGAGGCACTGAAGCTTTCTTT. The rearrangement uses TRBV9 and TRBJ1-1; 7 nucleotides line up with TRBD1. With V trimmed by 3 bases and J by 4 bases, 3 bases remained unmatched. Germline values: CDR1 SGDLS, CDR2 YYNGEE. CDR3 size: 13 residues.

This chain connects TRBV2 to TRBJ1-1; D is unclear. V was pared by 6 bases and J by 1 base, with 15 bases between. Germline lookup yields CDR1 SNHLY and CDR2 FYNNEI. The CDR3 runs 15 residues. The CDR3 nucleotides read TGTGCCAGCAGCCCTACCCCTCGGGGGAACACTGAAGCTTTCTTT. This sequence encodes CASSPTPRGNTEAFF.

The chain has TRBV9 and TRBJ1-1, with 10 nucleotides matching TRBD1. J gave up 5 bases and V 3 bases, and 7 bases lay outside the gene matches. CDR1 is SGDLS and CDR2 is YYNGEE in the germline V gene. The CDR3 runs 15 residues. The CDR3 coding sequence is TGTGCCAGCAGCGGATTCCCGGGACAGGGGACTGAAGCTTTCTTT. This sequence encodes CASSGFPGQGTEAFF.

The gene calls are TRBV7-2 and TRBJ2-1; TRBD2 aligns across 14 bases. CDR1 SGHTA and CDR2 FQGNSA come from the germline V gene. Unmatched junction bases numbered 9, after V lost 5 bases and J lost 15 bases. The CDR3 is made up of 14 amino acids. CDR3 residues: CASSMGLAGAFVFF. The CDR3 DNA reads as TGTGCCAGCAGCATGGGACTAGCGGGGGCCTTCGTGTTCTTC.

The chain is built from TRBV5-1 and TRBJ1-2, with unresolved D. The germline CDR1 and CDR2 sequences are SGHRS and YFSETQ. Trimming removed 4 bases at V and 3 bases at J, with 13 bases between. This CDR3 has 14 amino acids. For the CDR3, the DNA is TGCGCCAGCAGCCCCCCGAACGGAGACTATGGCTACACCTTC. It codes for CASSPPNGDYGYTF.

This chain joins TRBV24-1 and TRBJ1-1; D gene ambiguous. Germline CDR1 KGHDR, CDR2 SFDVKD. This CDR3 contains 12 residues. Trimming took off 9 bases at V and 7 bases at J, with 14 bases between the two ends. The CDR3 sequence is CATGDKRGEAFF. Here the CDR3 DNA reads TGTGCCACCGGGGATAAACGGGGTGAAGCTTTCTTT.

The chain recombines TRBV14 with TRBJ2-3; TRBD2 agrees at 8 bases. The V gene's germline CDR1 is SGHDN and CDR2 FVKESK. V was clipped by 0 bases and J by 2 bases; unmatched bases: 10. This CDR3 region has 18 residues. CDR3 coding DNA: TGTGCCAGCAGCCAAGATTCGGGGCGGGGGGCGCTCACAGATACGCAGTATTTT. This codes for CASSQDSGRGALTDTQYF.

The J gene is TRBJ1-2, the V gene TRBV24-1, with 8 bases identical to TRBD1. CDR3 length equals 14 residues. Germline V CDR1 and CDR2: KGHDR, SFDVKD. Unmatched junction bases numbered 9, after V lost 6 bases and J lost 7 bases. The CDR3 DNA reads as TGTGCCACCAGTAAAACGGACAGGGTGACTGGCTACACCTTC. The encoded protein is CATSKTDRVTGYTF.

This sequence joins TRBV21-1 and TRBJ1-6. TRBV21-1 is termed a pseudogene. The CDR3 has 14 amino acids. The CDR3 reads CASSKTRGNSPLHF. For the CDR3, the DNA is TGTGCCAGCAGCAAAACAAGAGGCAATTCACCCCTCCACTTT.

The rearrangement links TRBV6-5 to TRBJ2-2; 9 bases are shared with TRBD1. CDR1 MNHEY and CDR2 SVGAGI come from the germline V gene. This CDR3 contains 15 residues. After removal of 6 bases from V and 5 bases from J, the junction contained 7 bases not matched to a gene. CDR3 loop: CASRPRQGGTGELFF. The CDR3 nucleotides read TGTGCCAGCAGGCCCAGACAGGGGGGGACCGGGGAGCTGTTTTTT.

CDR3 bases: TGCGCCAGCAGCTTCACCGGGACAGGCACCTACGAGCAGTACTTC. The encoded protein is CASSFTGTGTYEQYF. The chain joins TRBV5-1 to TRBJ2-7; 8 bases are a match to TRBD1. The CDR3 contains 15 residues. The junction had 6 bases not matched to a gene; V was cut back by 2 bases and J by 2 bases. Per the germline V gene, CDR1 is SGHRS and CDR2 is YFSETQ.

This clone was found a few times. This chain uses TRBV6-4 with TRBJ2-1; 11 bases are a match to TRBD1. Germline V gene lookup returns CDR1 MRHNA and CDR2 SNTAGT. CDR3 size: 17 residues. V shed 6 bases, J shed 7 bases, and the junction held 14 bases outside the gene matches. CDR3 coding DNA: TGTGCCAGCAGCTTAACCGCCGGGACAGGGGGGTGGAATGAGCAGTTCTTC. Translating gives CASSLTAGTGGWNEQFF.

The chain couples TRBV6-2 or TRBV6-3 to TRBJ2-7, with TRBD2 matching 8 bases. This CDR3 comprises 14 residues. V was pared by 5 bases and J by 6 bases, with 9 bases of the junction left unmatched. Germline V lookup: CDR1 MNHEY, CDR2 SVGEGT. CDR3 in amino acids: CASSPHGGAGEQYF. Here the CDR3 DNA reads TGTGCCAGCAGTCCCCACGGGGGGGCGGGCGAGCAGTACTTC.

The chain is built from TRBV30 and TRBJ1-3; D might be TRBD1 (6 bases). CDR1 is GTSNPN, CDR2 SVGIG, per germline (reference sequence). The CDR3 sequence is 13 residues long. The V and J ends lost 1 base and 5 bases respectively, with 9 bases between them. The CDR3 sequence is CAWSAGDRNTIYF. The CDR3 nucleotides are TGTGCCTGGAGTGCAGGGGACAGAAACACCATATATTTT. The complete variable domain, with remaining parts taken from reference TRBV30 and TRBJ1-3, reads SQTIHQWPATLVQPVGSPLSLECTVEGTSNPNLYWYRQAAGRGLQLLFYSVGIGQISSEVPQNLSASRPQDRQFILSSKKLLLSDSGFYLCAWSAGDRNTIYFGEGSWLTVV.

V is TRBV7-2 and J is TRBJ2-2, with TRBD1 as a possible D gene (5 bases). This CDR3 has 14 amino acids. In germline, CDR1 is SGHTA, CDR2 FQGNSA. Trimming removed 4 bases from V and 5 bases from J, with 11 bases in between. In nucleotides, the CDR3 is TGTGCCAGCAGCTACGTAGGGGAAACCGGGGAGCTGTTTTTT. It codes for CASSYVGETGELFF.

The chain joins TRBV9 to TRBJ2-1; 7 positions agree with TRBD1. The CDR3 extends over 15 amino acids. Germline V gives CDR1 SGDLS, CDR2 YYNGEE. V shed 4 bases and J 3 bases; nucleotides not matched to a gene: 7. The CDR3 is CASSPRAGGYNEQFF. Written as DNA, the CDR3 is TGTGCCAGCAGCCCCCGGGCAGGGGGCTACAATGAGCAGTTCTTC.